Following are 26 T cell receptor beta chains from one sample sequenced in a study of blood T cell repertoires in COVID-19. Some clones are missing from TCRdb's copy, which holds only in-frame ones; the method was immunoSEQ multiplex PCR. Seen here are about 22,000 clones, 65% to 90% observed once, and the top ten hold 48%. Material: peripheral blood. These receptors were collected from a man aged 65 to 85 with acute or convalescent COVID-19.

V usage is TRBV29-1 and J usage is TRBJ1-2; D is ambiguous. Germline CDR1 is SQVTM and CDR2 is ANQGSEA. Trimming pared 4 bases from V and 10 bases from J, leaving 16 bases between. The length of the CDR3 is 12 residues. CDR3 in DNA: TGCAGCGTTGGGTACGAAGCTGGTACCTACACCTTC. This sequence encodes CSVGYEAGTYTF.

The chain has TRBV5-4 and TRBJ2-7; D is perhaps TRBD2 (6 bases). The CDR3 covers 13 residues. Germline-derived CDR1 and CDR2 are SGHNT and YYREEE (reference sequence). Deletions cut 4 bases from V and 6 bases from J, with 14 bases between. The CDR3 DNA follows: TGTGCCAGCAGCCGGGGGACGGCCCCCGAGCAGTACTTC. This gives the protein CASSRGTAPEQYF.

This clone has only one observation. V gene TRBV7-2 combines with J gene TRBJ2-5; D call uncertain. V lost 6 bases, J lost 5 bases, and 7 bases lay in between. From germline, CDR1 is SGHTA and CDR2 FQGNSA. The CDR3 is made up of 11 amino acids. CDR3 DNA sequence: TGTGCCAGCAGAGGAGCGGAGACCCAGTACTTC. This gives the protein CASRGAETQYF.

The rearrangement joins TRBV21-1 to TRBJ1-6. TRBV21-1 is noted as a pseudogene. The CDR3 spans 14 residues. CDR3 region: CASSGDRYNSPLHF. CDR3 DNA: TGTGCCAGCAGCGGAGATCGATATAATTCACCCCTCCACTTT.

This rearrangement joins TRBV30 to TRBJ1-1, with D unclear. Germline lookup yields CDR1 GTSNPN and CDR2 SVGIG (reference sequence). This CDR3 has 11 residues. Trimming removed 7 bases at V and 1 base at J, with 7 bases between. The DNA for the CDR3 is TGTGCCTTGGAGTGGAACACTGAAGCTTTCTTT. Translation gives CALEWNTEAFF.

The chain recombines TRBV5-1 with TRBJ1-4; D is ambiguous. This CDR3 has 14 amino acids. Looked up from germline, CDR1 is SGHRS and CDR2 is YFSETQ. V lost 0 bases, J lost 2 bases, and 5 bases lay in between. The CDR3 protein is CASSLGTTNEKLFF. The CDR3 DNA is TGCGCCAGCAGCTTGGGAACTACTAATGAAAAACTGTTTTTT.

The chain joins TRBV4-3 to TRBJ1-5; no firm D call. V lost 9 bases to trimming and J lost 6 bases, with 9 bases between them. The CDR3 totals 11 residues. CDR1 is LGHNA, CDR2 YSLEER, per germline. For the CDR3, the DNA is TGCGCCAGTAGAGAGTTTCAGCCCCAGCATTTT. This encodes CASREFQPQHF.

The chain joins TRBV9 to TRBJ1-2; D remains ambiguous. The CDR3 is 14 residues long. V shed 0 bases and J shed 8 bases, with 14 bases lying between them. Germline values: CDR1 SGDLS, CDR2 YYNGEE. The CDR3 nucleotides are TGTGCCAGCAGCGTAGAATCGGCAGGAGGCGGCTACACCTTC. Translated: CASSVESAGGGYTF.

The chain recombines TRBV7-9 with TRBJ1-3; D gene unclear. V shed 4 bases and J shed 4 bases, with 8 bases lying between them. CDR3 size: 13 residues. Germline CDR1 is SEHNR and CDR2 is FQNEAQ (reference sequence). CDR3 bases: TGTGCCAGCAGCTCCGACACCGGAAACACCATATATTTT. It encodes CASSSDTGNTIYF.

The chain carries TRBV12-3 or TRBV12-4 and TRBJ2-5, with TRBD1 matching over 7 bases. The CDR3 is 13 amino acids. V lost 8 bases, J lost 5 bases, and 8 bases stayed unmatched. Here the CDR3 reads CASGQGVLETQYF. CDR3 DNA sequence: TGTGCCAGCGGGCAGGGGGTTCTGGAGACCCAGTACTTC.

CDR3 DNA: TGTGCCAGCAGCTTAGCGGTCGGGGGGAATGGTGAAGAGACCCAGTACTTC. It translates to CASSLAVGGNGEETQYF. The chain has TRBV7-2 and TRBJ2-5; the match to TRBD2 covers 7 bases. With 0 bases clipped from V and 3 bases from J, the junction kept 10 bases outside the gene matches. Per the germline V gene, CDR1 is SGHTA and CDR2 is FQGNSA. The CDR3 has 17 amino acids.

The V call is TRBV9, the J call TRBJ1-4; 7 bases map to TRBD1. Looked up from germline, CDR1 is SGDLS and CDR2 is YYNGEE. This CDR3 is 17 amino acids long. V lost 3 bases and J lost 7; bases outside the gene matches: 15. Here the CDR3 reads CASSERGSNRGFEKLFF. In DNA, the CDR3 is TGTGCCAGCAGCGAGAGGGGGAGCAACAGGGGATTTGAAAAACTGTTTTTT.

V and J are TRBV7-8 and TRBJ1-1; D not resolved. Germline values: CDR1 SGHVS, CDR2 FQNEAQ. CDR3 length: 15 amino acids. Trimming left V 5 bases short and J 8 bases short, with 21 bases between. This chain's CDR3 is CASSPSRPTGREAFF. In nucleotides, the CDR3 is TGTGCCAGCAGCCCGAGTCGACCGACGGGTAGGGAAGCTTTCTTT.

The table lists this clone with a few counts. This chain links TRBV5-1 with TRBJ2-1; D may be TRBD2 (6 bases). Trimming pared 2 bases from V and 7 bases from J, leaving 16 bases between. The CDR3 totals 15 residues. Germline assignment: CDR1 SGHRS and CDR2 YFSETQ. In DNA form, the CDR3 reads TGCGCCAGCAGCTTAAGGGCGGGGTCTAGTAATGAGCAGTTCTTC. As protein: CASSLRAGSSNEQFF.

This chain's CDR3 is CASSAGGQETQHF. CDR3 bases: TGTGCCAGTAGCGCCGGGGGGCAGGAGACCCAGCATTTT. The chain links TRBV19 to TRBJ1-5, with D possibly being TRBD1 (6 bases). V was cut by 6 bases and J by 11 bases, with 17 bases left in between. This CDR3 spans 13 amino acids. Germline CDR1 LNHDA, CDR2 SQIVND (reference sequence).

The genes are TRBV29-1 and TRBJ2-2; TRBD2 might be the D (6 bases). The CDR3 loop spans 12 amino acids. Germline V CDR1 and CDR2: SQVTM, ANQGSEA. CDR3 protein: CNATRGTGELFF. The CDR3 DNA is TGCAACGCTACACGGGGGACCGGGGAGCTGTTTTTT.

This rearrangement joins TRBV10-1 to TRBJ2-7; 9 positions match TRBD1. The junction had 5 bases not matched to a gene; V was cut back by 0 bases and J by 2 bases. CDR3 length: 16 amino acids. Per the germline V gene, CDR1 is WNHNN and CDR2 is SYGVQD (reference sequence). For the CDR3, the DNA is TGCGCCAGCAGTGAGTCGGGACAGGGAAGGACCTACGAGCAGTACTTC. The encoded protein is CASSESGQGRTYEQYF.

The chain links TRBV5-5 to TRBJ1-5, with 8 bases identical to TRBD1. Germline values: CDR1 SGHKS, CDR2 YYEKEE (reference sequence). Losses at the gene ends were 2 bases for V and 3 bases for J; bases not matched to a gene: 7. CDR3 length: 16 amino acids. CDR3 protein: CASSFSWTGPNQPQHF. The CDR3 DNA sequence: TGTGCCAGCAGCTTCTCCTGGACAGGGCCCAATCAGCCCCAGCATTTT.

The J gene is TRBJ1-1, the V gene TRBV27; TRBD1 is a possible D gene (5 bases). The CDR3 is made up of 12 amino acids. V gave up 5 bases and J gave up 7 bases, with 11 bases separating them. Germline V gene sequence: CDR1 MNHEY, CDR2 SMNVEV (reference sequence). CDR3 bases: TGTGCCAGCAGTCTCCCGGGGGGTGAAGCTTTCTTT. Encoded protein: CASSLPGGEAFF.

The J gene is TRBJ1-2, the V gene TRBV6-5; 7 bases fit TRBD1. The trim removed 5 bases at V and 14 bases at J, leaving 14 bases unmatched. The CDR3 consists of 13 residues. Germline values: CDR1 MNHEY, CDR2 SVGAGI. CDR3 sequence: CASSNRQGQGGTF. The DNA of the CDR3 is TGTGCCAGCAGTAACCGACAGGGCCAGGGGGGTACCTTC.

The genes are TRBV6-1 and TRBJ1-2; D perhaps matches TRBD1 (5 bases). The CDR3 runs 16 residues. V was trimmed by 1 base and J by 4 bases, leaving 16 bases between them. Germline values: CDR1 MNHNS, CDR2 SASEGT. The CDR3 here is CASSEERSGLGYGYTF. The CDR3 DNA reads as TGTGCCAGCAGTGAAGAACGTTCAGGGCTGGGCTATGGCTACACCTTC.

CDR3 in amino acids: CASSLGSTTSYEQYF. The CDR3 DNA reads as TGTGCCAGCAGCTTAGGATCCACTACCTCCTACGAGCAGTACTTC. The chain couples TRBV7-9 to TRBJ2-7, with D hard to call. This CDR3 has 15 amino acids. The V and J ends lost 1 base and 0 bases respectively, with 10 bases between them. Per the germline V gene, CDR1 is SEHNR and CDR2 is FQNEAQ (reference sequence).

CDR3 nucleotides: TGTGCCAGCAGCCAGACAAGAGAGACAGGGGAGCAGTACTTC. Amino acid sequence: CASSQTRETGEQYF. The rearrangement uses TRBV11-2 and TRBJ2-7; 7 bases are shared with TRBD1. Germline CDR1 and CDR2: SGHAT and FQNNGV. After removal of 5 bases from V and 7 bases from J, the junction contained 11 bases not matched to a gene. The CDR3 totals 14 residues.

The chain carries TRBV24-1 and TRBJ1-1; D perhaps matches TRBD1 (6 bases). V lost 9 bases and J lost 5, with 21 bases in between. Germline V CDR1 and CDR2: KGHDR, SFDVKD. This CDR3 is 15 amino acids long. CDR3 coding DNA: TGTGCCACCGAGACTACAGGGCTGGGAAGAACTGAAGCTTTCTTT. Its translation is CATETTGLGRTEAFF.

This chain's CDR3 is CATSKRQDSANEQFF. The CDR3 DNA reads as TGTGCCACCAGCAAGCGACAGGACTCAGCTAATGAGCAGTTCTTC. The chain links TRBV15 to TRBJ2-1; perhaps TRBD1 as D (6 bases). Germline-derived CDR1 and CDR2 are LNHNV and YYDKDF (reference sequence). V was shortened by 4 bases and J by 7 bases, with 17 bases between the two germline ends. There are 15 residues in the CDR3.

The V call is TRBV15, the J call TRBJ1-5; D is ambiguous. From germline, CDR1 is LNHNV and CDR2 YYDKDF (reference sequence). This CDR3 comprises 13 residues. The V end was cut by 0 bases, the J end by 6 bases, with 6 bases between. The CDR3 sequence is CATSRDPGQPQHF. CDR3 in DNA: TGTGCCACCAGCAGAGATCCAGGTCAGCCCCAGCATTTT.